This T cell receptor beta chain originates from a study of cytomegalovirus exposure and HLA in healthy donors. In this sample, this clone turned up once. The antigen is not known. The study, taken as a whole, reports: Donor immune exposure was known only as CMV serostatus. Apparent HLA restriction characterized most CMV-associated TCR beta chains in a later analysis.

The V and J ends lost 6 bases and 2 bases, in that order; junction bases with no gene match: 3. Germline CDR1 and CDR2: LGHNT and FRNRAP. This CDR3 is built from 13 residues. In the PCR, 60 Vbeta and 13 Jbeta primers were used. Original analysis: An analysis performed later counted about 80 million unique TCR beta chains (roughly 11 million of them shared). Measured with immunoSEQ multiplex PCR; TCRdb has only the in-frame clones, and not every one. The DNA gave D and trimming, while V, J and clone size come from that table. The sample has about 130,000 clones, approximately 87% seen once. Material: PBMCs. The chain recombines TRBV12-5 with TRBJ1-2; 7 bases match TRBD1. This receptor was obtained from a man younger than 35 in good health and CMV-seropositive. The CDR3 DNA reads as TGTGCTAGTGGCCGACAGGGCAACTATGGCTACACCTTC. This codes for CASGRQGNYGYTF.